This entry lists 22 T cell receptor beta chains sequenced from one sample in a study of blood T cell repertoires in COVID-19. The protocol was immunoSEQ multiplex PCR, while the TCRdb copy is restricted to in-frame clones and leaves out a portion. The table includes hundreds of thousands of clones, 89% detected once. Sequencing was carried out using peripheral blood. The receptor set was obtained from a man aged 40-49 years with acute or convalescent COVID-19.

The V gene is TRBV2, the J gene TRBJ2-1, with unresolved D. The CDR3 has 15 residues. Germline CDR1 SNHLY, CDR2 FYNNEI. The ends were cut back, 5 bases at V and 1 base at J, with 12 bases in the middle. CDR3: CASSLTRLSYNEQFF. Here the CDR3 DNA reads TGTGCCAGCAGTCTGACACGGCTATCCTACAATGAGCAGTTCTTC.

The CDR3 region is CASSEENSYNSPLHF. CDR3 nucleotide sequence: TGCGCCAGCAGTGAGGAGAATTCCTATAATTCACCCCTCCACTTT. The chain joins TRBV10-2 to TRBJ1-6; D is undetermined. This CDR3 region has 15 residues. Germline V gene data show CDR1 as WSHSY and CDR2 as SAAADI. V gave up 2 bases and J gave up 1 base, with 6 bases separating them.

This chain links TRBV28 with TRBJ1-3; D remains unclear. Trimming cost V 1 base and J 1 base, with 5 bases left between them. CDR3 length equals 14 residues. Germline assignment: CDR1 MDHEN and CDR2 SYDVKM. The CDR3 DNA follows: TGTGCCAGCAGTTTATTACAATCTGGAAACACCATATATTTT. Translating it yields CASSLLQSGNTIYF.

This clone is a singleton in its sample. The J gene is TRBJ2-3, the V gene TRBV9; 8 nucleotides agree with TRBD1. Germline assignment: CDR1 SGDLS and CDR2 YYNGEE. The CDR3 totals 14 residues. The ends lost 7 bases at V and 0 bases at J; junction bases unmatched: 4. The CDR3 loop reads CASAWTGSTDTQYF. The CDR3 DNA follows: TGTGCCAGCGCCTGGACAGGGAGCACAGATACGCAGTATTTT.

This chain uses TRBV7-9 with TRBJ1-4; TRBD1 is a possible D gene (5 bases). CDR3 size: 14 residues. Germline CDR1 reads SEHNR; CDR2 reads FQNEAQ (reference sequence). Trimming shortened V by 4 bases and J by 3 bases, and 9 bases separated the two germline ends. CDR3 sequence: CASSSSGSNEKLFF. For the CDR3, the DNA is TGTGCCAGCAGCTCCTCAGGGTCTAATGAAAAACTGTTTTTT.

The chain couples TRBV10-2 to TRBJ2-7; 16 nucleotides agree with TRBD2. V shed 8 bases, J shed 3 bases, and the junction held 19 bases outside the gene matches. This CDR3 contains 20 residues. CDR1 and CDR2 (germline): WSHSY, SAAADI. In nucleotides, the CDR3 is TGCGCCAGCTCTCCCACGTACTCGGGACTAGCGGGAGGGCAGGGCTACGAGCAGTACTTC. Protein: CASSPTYSGLAGGQGYEQYF.

The gene calls are TRBV28 and TRBJ1-2; 9 bases line up with TRBD1. V shed 10 bases and J 6 bases; nucleotides not matched to a gene: 6. From germline, CDR1 is MDHEN and CDR2 SYDVKM. This CDR3 spans 12 amino acids. CDR3 residues: CAINRGRDGYTF. CDR3 sequence (DNA): TGTGCCATCAACAGGGGGCGGGATGGCTACACCTTC.

The chain carries TRBV3-1 (or the pseudogene TRBV3-2) and TRBJ1-5; TRBD1 aligns across 8 bases. The length of the CDR3 is 12 residues. J was trimmed by 16 bases and V by 5 bases; bases with no gene match: 10. Germline CDR1 reads LGHDT; CDR2 reads YNNKEL (reference sequence). In DNA form, the CDR3 reads TGTGCCAGCAGCACAACAGGGGGAAGAAAACATTTT. Protein product: CASSTTGGRKHF.

This chain links TRBV6-5 with TRBJ2-7, with TRBD1 identical over 7 bases. V was pared by 7 bases and J by 3 bases, with 6 bases of the junction left unmatched. CDR1 and CDR2 (germline): MNHEY, SVGAGI. The CDR3 consists of 13 residues. The CDR3 DNA reads as TGTGCCAGCATTAAGGACAGGCGCTACGAGCAGTACTTC. This translates into CASIKDRRYEQYF.

This clone was counted a single time. The rearrangement links TRBV7-6 to TRBJ1-3; no clear D gene. Trimming left V 5 bases short and J 0 bases short, with 11 bases between. The length of the CDR3 is 15 residues. From germline, CDR1 is SGHVS and CDR2 FNYEAQ. CDR3 sequence: CASSADGSSGNTIYF. CDR3 DNA: TGTGCCAGCAGCGCGGACGGGAGCTCTGGAAACACCATATATTTT.

This clone was observed a single time. The rearrangement uses TRBV11-1 and TRBJ2-6; D is unresolved. CDR3 length: 16 amino acids. From germline, CDR1 is SGHAT and CDR2 FQDESV (reference sequence). V was clipped by 0 bases and J by 0 bases, with 6 bases between them. The CDR3 DNA is TGTGCCAGCAGCTTAGCTGCAGGCTCTGGGGCCAACGTCCTGACTTTC. Translating gives CASSLAAGSGANVLTF.

Comment on this clone: The same CDR3 also results from other DNA sequences found in this sample. This rearrangement joins TRBV19 to TRBJ2-5; weak D call: TRBD2 (6 bases). The V end lost 5 bases, the J end lost 0 bases, and 7 bases lay between the germline ends. This CDR3 is 13 amino acids long. Germline V gene sequence: CDR1 LNHDA, CDR2 SQIVND (reference sequence). The CDR3 DNA sequence: TGTGCCAGTAGTGGAGGGTACCAAGAGACCCAGTACTTC. It specifies CASSGGYQETQYF.

The chain is built from TRBV7-9 and TRBJ1-1; D is undetermined. This CDR3 spans 14 amino acids. Trimming removed 2 bases from V and 1 base from J, with 8 bases in between. Germline V gene data show CDR1 as SEHNR and CDR2 as FQNEAQ (reference sequence). CDR3 in DNA: TGTGCCAGCAGCTTAAACTCAGGGAACACTGAAGCTTTCTTT. It codes for CASSLNSGNTEAFF. The full variable domain, in which reference TRBV7-9 and TRBJ1-1 provide the parts outside the CDR3, is DTGVSQNPRHKITKRGQNVTFRCDPISEHNRLYWYRQTLGQGPEFLTYFQNEAQLEKSRLLSDRFSAERPKGSFSTLEIQRTEQGDSAMYLCASSLNSGNTEAFFGQGTRLTVV.

This sequence joins TRBV24-1 and TRBJ1-5; TRBD1 is a possible D gene (5 bases). The V gene lost 3 bases and the J gene lost 4 bases, with 6 bases spanning the gap. The CDR3 length is 13 residues. CDR1 is KGHDR and CDR2 is SFDVKD in the germline V gene. CDR3 in DNA: TGTGCCACCAGTGATAGGACAAATCAGCCCCAGCATTTT. It translates to CATSDRTNQPQHF.

Of note for this clone: Other DNA variants within this sample encode the same CDR3. This chain links TRBV7-3 with TRBJ2-5; weak D call: TRBD1 (6 bases). CDR3 length: 13 residues. V lost 5 bases to trimming and J lost 2 bases, with 9 bases between them. Germline values: CDR1 SGHTA, CDR2 FQGTGA. The CDR3 sequence is CASSQGLQETQYF. The DNA of the CDR3 is TGTGCCAGCAGCCAGGGGCTACAAGAGACCCAGTACTTC.

The genes are TRBV5-8 and TRBJ1-3; perhaps TRBD1 as D (6 bases). Germline assignment: CDR1 SGHTS and CDR2 YDEGEE. V lost 3 bases and J lost 0, with 10 bases in between. The CDR3 has 15 amino acids. The CDR3: CASSYQGSSGNTIYF. CDR3 nucleotides: TGTGCCAGCAGCTACCAGGGGTCCTCTGGAAACACCATATATTTT.

This clone was seen only a few times. The V gene is TRBV7-2, the J gene TRBJ2-2; 7 bases are shared with TRBD2. CDR3 size: 14 residues. Trimming took 10 bases from V and 2 from J; bases not matched to a gene: 7. Germline loops: CDR1 SGHTA, CDR2 FQGNSA. CDR3 sequence: CATTTGGNTGELFF. The CDR3 DNA reads TGTGCCACCACGACGGGGGGAAACACCGGGGAGCTGTTTTTT. The full variable domain, its missing parts supplied by reference TRBV7-2 and TRBJ2-2, is GAGVSQSPSNKVTEKGKDVELRCDPISGHTALYWYRQSLGQGLEFLIYFQGNSAPDKSGLPSDRFSAERTGGSVSTLTIQRTQQEDSAVYLCATTTGGNTGELFFGEGSRLTVL.

The chain joins TRBV10-3 to TRBJ2-3; D is uncertain. The CDR3 length is 12 residues. CDR1 and CDR2 (germline): ENHRY, SYGVKD. Trimming shortened V by 5 bases and J by 2 bases, and 5 bases separated the two germline ends. The CDR3 loop reads CAISLNTDTQYF. CDR3 sequence (DNA): TGTGCCATCAGTTTAAACACAGATACGCAGTATTTT.

The J gene is TRBJ2-3, the V gene TRBV4-1; TRBD2 agrees at 13 bases. CDR1 is MGHRA and CDR2 is YSYEKL in the germline V gene. Germline trimming cut 0 bases from V and 6 bases from J; bases unmatched to any gene: 9. The CDR3 is 18 residues long. The CDR3 sequence: CASSQDPGLAGLLDTQYF. As DNA, the CDR3 is TGCGCCAGCAGCCAAGATCCGGGACTAGCGGGGCTTCTGGATACGCAGTATTTT.

The J gene is TRBJ1-1, the V gene TRBV4-1; D perhaps matches TRBD1 (5 bases). Germline V gene lookup returns CDR1 MGHRA and CDR2 YSYEKL. Trimming cost V 4 bases and J 5 bases, with 20 bases left between them. This CDR3 contains 16 residues. CDR3 sequence reads: CASSPSGIVSWTEAFF. In DNA, the CDR3 is TGCGCCAGCAGCCCGTCAGGGATAGTGTCGTGGACTGAAGCTTTCTTT.

The V call is TRBV19, the J call TRBJ1-2, with TRBD1 matching 8 bases. CDR3 length: 15 amino acids. V trimming: 5 bases; J trimming: 6 bases; junction bases outside the gene matches: 11. Looked up from germline, CDR1 is LNHDA and CDR2 is SQIVND (reference sequence). CDR3 sequence reads: CASSSMDRVSDGYTF. The CDR3 nucleotides read TGTGCCAGTAGTTCCATGGACAGGGTGTCAGATGGCTACACCTTC.

This chain joins TRBV6-5 and TRBJ1-3; D is ambiguous. Germline CDR1 is MNHEY and CDR2 is SVGAGI. Trimming pared 0 bases from V and 2 bases from J, leaving 5 bases between. CDR3 size: 14 residues. The CDR3 sequence is CASSYSEAGNTIYF. CDR3 nucleotide sequence: TGTGCCAGCAGTTACTCGGAGGCTGGAAACACCATATATTTT.